Sequencing of this T cell receptor (beta chain) was carried out in a study of blood T cell repertoires in COVID-19. Looking at the study overall: The analysed material was cDNA or gDNA that came from T cells, B-cell-depleted T cells, or PBMCs.

Original methodology: Amplifying reference gene primers gave estimates of nucleated cell counts. The data were produced by immunoSEQ multiplex PCR, yet TCRdb's version contains in-frame clones alone and is incomplete. The V and J calls and the clone size are those of that table, but D and trimming were determined from the DNA. The profile covers about 300,000 clones, with approximately 89% appearing a single time and less than 3.5% taken by the ten largest. The CDR3 runs to 16 residues. Germline CDR1 and CDR2: SGHRS and YFSETQ. The junction had 10 bases not matched to a gene; V was cut back by 1 base and J by 9 bases. Before they entered the study, exposed participants had met a COVID-19 case within 2 weeks.

The clonotype was recovered from a woman between 45 and 65 years old who had been exposed to COVID-19. The specimen was PBMCs or T cells enriched from blood (not recorded which). J is TRBJ2-1 and V is TRBV5-1; the match to TRBD2 covers 10 bases. The CDR3 DNA is TGCGCCAGCAGCTTGCTAGGAGCGGGGGGGCTCACTGAGCAGTTCTTC. Its translation is CASSLLGAGGLTEQFF.